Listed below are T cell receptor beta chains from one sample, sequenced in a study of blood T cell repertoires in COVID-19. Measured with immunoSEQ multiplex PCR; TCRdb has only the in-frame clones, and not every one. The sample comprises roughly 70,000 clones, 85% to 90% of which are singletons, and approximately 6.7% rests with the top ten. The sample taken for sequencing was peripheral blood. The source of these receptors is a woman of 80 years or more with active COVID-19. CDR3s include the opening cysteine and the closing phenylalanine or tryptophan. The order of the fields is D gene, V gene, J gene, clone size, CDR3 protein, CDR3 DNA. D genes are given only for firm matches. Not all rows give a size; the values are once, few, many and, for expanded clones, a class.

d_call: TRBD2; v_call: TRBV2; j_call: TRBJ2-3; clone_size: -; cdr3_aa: CASSREGPHTQYF; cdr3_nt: TGTGCCAGCAGTAGGGAGGGCCCACATACGCAGTATTTT
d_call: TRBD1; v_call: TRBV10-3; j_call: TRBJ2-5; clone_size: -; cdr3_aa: CAISRDRDETQYF; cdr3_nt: TGTGCCATCAGTAGGGACAGGGATGAGACCCAGTACTTC
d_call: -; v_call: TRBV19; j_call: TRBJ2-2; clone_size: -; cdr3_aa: CASSTRQASTGELFF; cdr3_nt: TGTGCCAGTAGTACCCGACAGGCTTCTACCGGGGAGCTGTTTTTT
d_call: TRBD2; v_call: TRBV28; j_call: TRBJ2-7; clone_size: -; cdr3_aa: CASRVLSGRGDYEQYF; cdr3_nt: TGTGCCAGCAGGGTCCTTAGCGGGAGGGGGGACTACGAGCAGTACTTC
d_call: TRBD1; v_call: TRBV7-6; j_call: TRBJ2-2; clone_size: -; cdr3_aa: CASSTGQGFTGELFF; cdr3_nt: TGTGCCAGCAGCACGGGACAGGGGTTCACCGGGGAGCTGTTTTTT
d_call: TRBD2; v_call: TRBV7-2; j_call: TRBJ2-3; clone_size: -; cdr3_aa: CASSFRLLAGSDTQYF; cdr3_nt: TGTGCCAGCAGCTTTAGGCTACTAGCGGGATCAGATACGCAGTATTTT
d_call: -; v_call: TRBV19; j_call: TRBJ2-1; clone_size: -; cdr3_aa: CASRLVEGTYNEQFF; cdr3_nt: TGTGCCAGTAGACTCGTGGAGGGAACCTACAATGAGCAGTTCTTC
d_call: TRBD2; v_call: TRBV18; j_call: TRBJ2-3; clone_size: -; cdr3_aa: CASSPRGRSDTQYF; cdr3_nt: TGTGCCAGCTCCCCCCGCGGGAGGTCAGATACGCAGTATTTT
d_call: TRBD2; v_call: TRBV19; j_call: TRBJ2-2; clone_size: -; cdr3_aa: CASSKGSGTTGELFF; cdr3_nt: TGTGCCAGTAGTAAAGGTAGCGGGACTACCGGGGAGCTGTTTTTT
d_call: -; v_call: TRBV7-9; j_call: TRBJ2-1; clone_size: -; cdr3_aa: CASSPQFEQFF; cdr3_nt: TGTGCCAGCAGCCCCCAGTTTGAGCAGTTCTTC
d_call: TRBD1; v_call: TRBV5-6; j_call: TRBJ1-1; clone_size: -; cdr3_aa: CASSLDYRGTEAFF; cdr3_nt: TGTGCCAGCAGCTTGGACTACAGGGGGACTGAAGCTTTCTTT
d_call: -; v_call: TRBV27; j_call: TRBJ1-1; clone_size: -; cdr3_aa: CASSPRQRWTEAFF; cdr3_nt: TGTGCCAGCAGTCCGAGGCAGAGGTGGACTGAAGCTTTCTTT
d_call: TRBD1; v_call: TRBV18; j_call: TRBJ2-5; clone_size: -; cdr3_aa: CASSPPRQGVGAQYF; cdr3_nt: TGTGCCAGCTCACCACCACGACAGGGGGTAGGGGCCCAGTACTTC
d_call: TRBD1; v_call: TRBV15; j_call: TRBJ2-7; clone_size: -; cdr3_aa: CATSRVRTGGYEQYF; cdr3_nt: TGTGCCACCAGCAGGGTTCGGACAGGGGGGTACGAGCAGTACTTC
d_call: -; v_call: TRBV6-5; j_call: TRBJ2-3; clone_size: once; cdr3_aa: CASSYGAGSSGTQYF; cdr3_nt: TGTGCCAGCAGTTACGGTGCGGGGAGCTCAGGGACGCAGTATTTT
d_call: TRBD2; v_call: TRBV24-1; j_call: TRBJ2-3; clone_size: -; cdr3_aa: CATSALGKIAGVADTQYF; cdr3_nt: TGTGCCACCAGTGCACTCGGAAAAATAGCGGGAGTAGCAGATACGCAGTATTTT
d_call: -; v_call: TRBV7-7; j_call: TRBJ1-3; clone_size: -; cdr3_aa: CASSLGTASGNTIYF; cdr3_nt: TGTGCCAGCAGCTTAGGGACAGCTTCTGGAAACACCATATATTTT